This T cell receptor (beta chain) was captured in a study of post-analysis software for immune sequencing data. The authors incorporated unique molecular identifiers into the TCR beta cDNA libraries. TCRdb ran MiXCR on the PCR reads and lists one entry per CDR3 protein. Found here are about 430,000 distinct CDR3 sequences, 35% to 45% of them singletons; the top ten hold around 8%. Sequenced input: blood. The receptor was isolated from a girl aged 2 to 10 with multiple sclerosis.

The CDR3 DNA is TGTGCCAGCAGTTCATCCTGGACAGAGTCCTACGAGCAGTACTTC. This encodes CASSSSWTESYEQYF. The rearrangement joins TRBV28 to TRBJ2-7; a weak D match, TRBD1 (6 bases). Germline lookup yields CDR1 MDHEN and CDR2 SYDVKM. V dropped 4 bases and J dropped 1 base, with 14 bases sitting between them. This CDR3 region has 15 residues.